This T cell receptor (beta chain) was documented in a study of pediatric ulcerative colitis. The rectum was sampled with one to two pinch biopsies at colonoscopy. Ulcerative colitis patients received no immunosuppressive medication before the diagnostic colonoscopy. Study-level findings and limits: Ulcerative colitis patients shared more blood-rectal clones than controls.

There are a few counts of this clone. Its antigen is currently unknown. The survey-level immunoSEQ assay was used. Each sample received Survey-level depth of up to 500,000 reads. The method was immunoSEQ multiplex PCR; TCRdb's version includes in-frame clones alone and lacks a portion of them. This table holds fewer than 30,000 clones, over 55% found once. The CDR3 contains 14 residues. V was cut by 4 bases and J by 3 bases, with 9 bases left in between. CDR1 MNHNS and CDR2 SASEGT come from the germline V gene. The clonotype was recovered from a boy younger than 18 with severe ulcerative colitis. This chain joins TRBV6-1 and TRBJ2-2; no clear D gene. Sequencing was done on a sample of gut tissue. Here the CDR3 reads CASSVGSDTGELFF. The DNA of the CDR3 is TGTGCCAGCAGTGTAGGCAGCGACACCGGGGAGCTGTTTTTT.